The 16 T cell receptor beta chains reported below all come from one sample, sequenced in a study of CD8 T cells in Susac syndrome. RNA totalling about 0.5 to 1 ug underwent reverse transcription with random hexamers. TCRdb re-called the immunoSEQ multiplex PCR reads through MiXCR, storing one row per CDR3 protein. The data contain around 170,000 distinct CDR3 sequences, roughly 95% of them singletons. The source material was CD4+ T cells from PBMCs. These receptors came from a human donor with Susac syndrome.

The chain uses TRBV20-1 and TRBJ1-5, with D possibly TRBD1 on 5 matching bases. Trimming pared 3 bases from V and 7 bases from J, leaving 13 bases between. The CDR3 loop spans 13 amino acids. CDR1 and CDR2 from the germline V gene are DFQATT and SNEGSKA (reference sequence). CDR3 sequence reads: CSARQGREQPQHF. CDR3 bases: TGCAGTGCTAGGCAGGGACGAGAGCAGCCCCAGCATTTT.

The chain uses TRBV25-1 and TRBJ2-1; 10 bases are shared with TRBD2. The V gene's germline CDR1 is MGHDK and CDR2 SYGVNS. The CDR3 runs 17 residues. V was clipped by 3 bases and J by 1 base; unmatched bases: 6. In DNA, the CDR3 is TGTGCCAGCAGTGACGATCGGACTAGCGGATCCTACAATGAGCAGTTCTTC. Residues: CASSDDRTSGSYNEQFF.

The chain is built from TRBV20-1 and TRBJ2-7, with D tentatively TRBD2 (6 bases). V shed 3 bases and J shed 2 bases, with 14 bases lying between them. The CDR3 spans 14 residues. Per the germline V gene, CDR1 is DFQATT and CDR2 is SNEGSKA (reference sequence). The CDR3 nucleotides read TGCAGTGCTAGCCCTAGCGTCCGCCCCTACGAGCAGTACTTC. Protein sequence: CSASPSVRPYEQYF.

This clonotype was counted a single time. V gene TRBV3-1 combines with J gene TRBJ1-5, with TRBD1 identical over 10 bases. J gave up 7 bases and V 1 base, and 4 bases lay outside the gene matches. The CDR3 runs 15 residues. Germline V lookup: CDR1 LGHDT, CDR2 YNNKEL (reference sequence). CDR3 DNA: TGTGCCAGCAGCCAAGCTCCGACAGGGGGCCAGCCCCAGCATTTT. Translating it yields CASSQAPTGGQPQHF.

The rearrangement uses TRBV7-3 and TRBJ1-2, with D possibly matching TRBD1 (6 bases). Looked up from germline, CDR1 is SGHTA and CDR2 is FQGTGA. Trimming took 4 bases from V and 3 from J, leaving 12 bases between them. CDR3 length equals 14 residues. CDR3 residues: CASSSGDVDYGYTF. The CDR3 DNA follows: TGTGCCAGCAGCTCAGGGGATGTTGACTATGGCTACACCTTC.

The rearrangement uses TRBV5-6 and TRBJ2-7; the match to TRBD2 covers 11 bases. J lost 2 bases, V lost 5 bases, and 6 bases had no gene match. The CDR3 length is 15 residues. Germline CDR1 is SGHDT and CDR2 is YYEEEE. The CDR3 bases are TGTGCCAGCAGGAATCGACTAGCGGGGACCTACGAGCAGTACTTC. Its protein product is CASRNRLAGTYEQYF. Looking up the rest from reference TRBV5-6 and TRBJ2-7 gives the full variable domain: DAGVTQSPTHLIKTRGQQVTLRCSPKSGHDTVSWYQQALGQGPQFIFQYYEEEERQRGNFPDRFSGHQFPNYSSELNVNALLLGDSALYLCASRNRLAGTYEQYFGPGTRLTVT.

The CDR3 loop reads CASSLIASGRQNIQYF. The CDR3 nucleotides read TGTGCCAGCAGTTTAATTGCTAGCGGGAGGCAAAACATTCAGTACTTC. This chain links TRBV28 with TRBJ2-4; 11 bases fit TRBD2. The CDR3 length is 16 residues. J gave up 5 bases and V 2 bases, and 5 bases lay outside the gene matches. CDR1 and CDR2 (germline): MDHEN, SYDVKM.

As to this clonotype: The junction and the germline gene differ at one end; a read error may be behind it. This chain uses TRBV3-1 with TRBJ1-5, with 7 bases aligning to TRBD1. The CDR3 is made up of 17 amino acids. Germline CDR1 and CDR2: LGHDT and YNNKEL (reference sequence). CDR3: CASSQGPSDRSNQPQHF. The DNA of the CDR3 is TGTGCCAGCAGCCAGGGCCCCTCGGACAGGTCAAATCAGCCCCAACATTTT.

The rearrangement joins TRBV12-3 or TRBV12-4 to TRBJ2-7, with 8 positions matching TRBD2. Trimming at V came to 4 bases and at J to 2 bases, leaving 4 bases not matched to a gene. This CDR3 comprises 14 residues. The CDR3 here is CASSSSGSPYEQYF. The DNA for the CDR3 is TGTGCCAGCAGTTCCAGCGGGAGTCCCTACGAGCAGTACTTC.

A remark on this clonotype: Because the CDR3 is missing its conserved closing phenylalanine or tryptophan, this is likely a read error. The limits of the CDR3 on the DNA are not certain, so only TCRdb's listed CDR3 is given. The V call is TRBV27, the J call TRBJ2-1; TRBD2 reflects the table's D call only, with no check against the DNA. The CDR3 is 10 residues long, counting both termini. The germline V gene encodes CDR1 MNHEY and CDR2 SMNVEV (reference sequence). The CDR3 loop is CASSCTGGRL.

The chain combines TRBV27 with TRBJ2-7; D unclear. Trimming removed 8 bases from V and 4 bases from J, with 15 bases in between. The CDR3 consists of 13 residues. Germline V gene sequence: CDR1 MNHEY, CDR2 SMNVEV (reference sequence). CDR3 nucleotides: TGTGCCAGCCTCTTGGGCAGGTATTACGAGCAGTACGTC. It yields the protein CASLLGRYYEQYV.

This sequence joins TRBV9 and TRBJ1-1, with 7 positions matching TRBD1. Germline loops: CDR1 SGDLS, CDR2 YYNGEE. Trimming at V came to 3 bases and at J to 5 bases, leaving 4 bases not matched to a gene. This CDR3 is built from 13 residues. CDR3 protein: CASSAGGSTEAFF. The CDR3 region has the DNA TGTGCCAGCAGCGCAGGGGGGTCGACTGAAGCTTTCTTT.

The chain links TRBV18 to TRBJ1-2; D uncertain. This CDR3 has 14 residues. Between the trimmed V and J ends, which lost 3 bases and 6 bases, there was a span of 14 bases. Germline CDR1 KGHSH, CDR2 LQKENI. CDR3 DNA: TGTGCCAGCTCACCCCAACAAGTCAGTGATGGCTACACCTTC. Its protein product is CASSPQQVSDGYTF.

V usage is TRBV3-1 and J usage is TRBJ2-3; 9 bases match TRBD2. V trimming: 4 bases; J trimming: 4 bases; junction bases outside the gene matches: 3. Germline V gene data show CDR1 as LGHDT and CDR2 as YNNKEL (reference sequence). This CDR3 is built from 14 residues. The CDR3 is CASSPGGGADTQYF. In DNA, the CDR3 is TGTGCCAGCAGCCCCGGCGGGGGGGCAGATACGCAGTATTTT.

This clonotype was seen only a few times. The chain joins TRBV28 to TRBJ2-3; D uncertain. Germline V gene lookup returns CDR1 MDHEN and CDR2 SYDVKM. V was pared by 5 bases and J by 1 base, with 7 bases between. The CDR3 is made up of 13 amino acids. The CDR3 spells CASSAQGTDTQYF. As DNA, the CDR3 is TGTGCCAGCAGTGCCCAGGGCACAGATACGCAGTATTTT.

The chain joins TRBV30 to TRBJ2-1; D might be TRBD2 (5 bases). The CDR3 spans 13 residues. Germline V gene data show CDR1 as GTSNPN and CDR2 as SVGIG (reference sequence). The V gene lost 3 bases and the J gene lost 6 bases, with 12 bases spanning the gap. The CDR3 DNA is TGTGCCTGGAGCTCCGGACTCCTCAATGAGCAGTTCTTC. Its protein product is CAWSSGLLNEQFF.